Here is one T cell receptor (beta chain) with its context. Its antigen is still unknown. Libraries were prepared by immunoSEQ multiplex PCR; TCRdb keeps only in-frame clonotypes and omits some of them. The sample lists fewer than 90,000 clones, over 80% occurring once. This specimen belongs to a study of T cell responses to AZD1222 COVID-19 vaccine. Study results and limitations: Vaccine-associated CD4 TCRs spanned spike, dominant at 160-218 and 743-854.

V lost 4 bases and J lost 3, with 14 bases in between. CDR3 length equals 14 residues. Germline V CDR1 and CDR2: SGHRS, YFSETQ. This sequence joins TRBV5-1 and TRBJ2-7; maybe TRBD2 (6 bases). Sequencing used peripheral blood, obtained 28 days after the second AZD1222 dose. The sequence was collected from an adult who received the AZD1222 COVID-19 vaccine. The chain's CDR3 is CASSGGSRIYEQYF. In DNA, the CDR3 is TGCGCCAGCAGCGGGGGGTCTAGGATCTACGAGCAGTACTTC.